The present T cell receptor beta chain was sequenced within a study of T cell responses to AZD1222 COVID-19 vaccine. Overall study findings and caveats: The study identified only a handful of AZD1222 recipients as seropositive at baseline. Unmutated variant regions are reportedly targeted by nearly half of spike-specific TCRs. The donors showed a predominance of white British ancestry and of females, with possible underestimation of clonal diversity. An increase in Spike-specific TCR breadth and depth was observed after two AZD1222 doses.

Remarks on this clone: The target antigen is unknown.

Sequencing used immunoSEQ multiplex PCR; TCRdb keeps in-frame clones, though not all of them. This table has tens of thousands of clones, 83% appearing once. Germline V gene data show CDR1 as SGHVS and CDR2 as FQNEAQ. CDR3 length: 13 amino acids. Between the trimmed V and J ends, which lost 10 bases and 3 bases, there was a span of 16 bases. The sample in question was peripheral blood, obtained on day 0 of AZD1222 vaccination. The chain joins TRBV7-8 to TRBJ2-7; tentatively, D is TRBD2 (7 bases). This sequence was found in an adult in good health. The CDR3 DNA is TGTGCCATCGGGGGGACATCTCTCTACGAGCAGTACTTC. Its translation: CAIGGTSLYEQYF.